These 11 T cell receptor beta chains were all obtained from the same sample, sequenced in a study of T cells in Graves' hyperthyroidism and ophthalmopathy. Amplification of TCR beta CDR3 regions used RNA as the template. With the HTBI primer set, the TCR CDR3 went through a first round of RT-PCR. TCRdb re-called the multiplex PCR reads through MiXCR, storing one row per CDR3 protein. The table records roughly 250,000 distinct CDR3 sequences, roughly 15% of them present only once. Sequenced input: blood. These receptors originate from a woman aged 40 to 50 with Graves' hyperthyroidism that later progressed to Graves' ophthalmopathy.

In its sample, this clonotype was seen many times. Here the CDR3 reads CASSFRGLASEQYF. CDR3 DNA sequence: TGTGCCAGCAGTTTTAGGGGACTAGCTTCCGAGCAGTACTTC. The chain carries TRBV28 and TRBJ2-7; 9 bases line up with TRBD2. CDR1 is MDHEN, CDR2 SYDVKM, per germline. The CDR3 length is 14 residues. Trimming took 3 bases from V and 6 from J; bases not matched to a gene: 6.

This clonotype has at least ten counts. V usage is TRBV11-2 and J usage is TRBJ2-7; 10 bases agree with TRBD2. The germline V gene encodes CDR1 SGHAT and CDR2 FQNNGV. Trimming took 8 bases from V and 2 from J; bases not matched to a gene: 12. The CDR3 extends over 16 amino acids. The CDR3 reads CASGSPGAGGPYEQYF. CDR3 DNA sequence: TGTGCCAGCGGTAGTCCGGGAGCGGGAGGGCCCTACGAGCAGTACTTC.

This clonotype was recorded a few times. The genes are TRBV9 and TRBJ1-5; TRBD1 aligns across 7 bases. The CDR3 length is 14 residues. Trimming at V came to 3 bases and at J to 5 bases, leaving 5 bases not matched to a gene. Germline values: CDR1 SGDLS, CDR2 YYNGEE. CDR3 DNA sequence: TGTGCCAGCAGCGCGGCAGGGGGGGATCAGCCCCAGCATTTT. Translated: CASSAAGGDQPQHF.

In its sample, this clonotype was seen many times. DNA for the CDR3: TGTGCCTGGAGTGTATATGGGTCTGGCAATCAGCCCCAGCATTTT. Translating it yields CAWSVYGSGNQPQHF. The chain uses TRBV30 and TRBJ1-5; D ambiguous. The CDR3 covers 15 residues. CDR1 GTSNPN and CDR2 SVGIG come from the germline V gene (reference sequence). V lost 0 bases and J 2 bases, leaving 11 bases between the germline ends.

V gene TRBV5-1 combines with J gene TRBJ2-1; 15 nucleotides align to TRBD2. CDR1 and CDR2 (germline): SGHRS, YFSETQ. Trimming at V came to 3 bases and at J to 4 bases, leaving 5 bases not matched to a gene. The CDR3 length is 17 residues. For the CDR3, the DNA is TGCGCCAGCAGCTCCTGGACTAGCGGGAGGGGTTACAATGAGCAGTTCTTC. It translates to CASSSWTSGRGYNEQFF.

This chain joins TRBV6-2 or TRBV6-3 and TRBJ2-3; 7 bases line up with TRBD2. There are 14 residues in the CDR3. Germline assignment: CDR1 MNHEY and CDR2 SVGEGT. After removal of 6 bases from V and 5 bases from J, the junction contained 8 bases not matched to a gene. The CDR3 DNA reads as TGTGCCAGCAGGGGCGGGAGCGCTGAAGATACGCAGTATTTT. Translation gives CASRGGSAEDTQYF.

This clonotype occurred many times. The CDR3 reads CASSLYPDTQYF. CDR3 nucleotide sequence: TGTGCCAGCAGTTTATATCCAGATACGCAGTATTTT. This chain joins TRBV12-3 or TRBV12-4 and TRBJ2-3; D unresolved. Trimming left V 2 bases short and J 4 bases short, with 4 bases between. The CDR3 sequence is 12 residues long.

The table lists this clonotype with many counts. V and J are TRBV20-1 and TRBJ1-1; D perhaps matches TRBD1 (6 bases). Looked up from germline, CDR1 is DFQATT and CDR2 is SNEGSKA (reference sequence). The CDR3 is 15 residues long. The V end lost 1 base, the J end lost 5 bases, and 17 bases lay between the germline ends. The CDR3 protein is CSARGQVNRDTEAFF. In nucleotides, the CDR3 is TGCAGTGCTAGAGGACAGGTGAACCGAGATACTGAAGCTTTCTTT.

Comment on this clonotype: The CDR3 end shows no conserved phenylalanine or tryptophan, and so a read error is likely. V gene TRBV6-2 or TRBV6-3 combines with J gene TRBJ2-5, with 13 bases identical to TRBD2. From germline, CDR1 is MNHEY and CDR2 SVGEGT. After removal of 4 bases from V and 4 bases from J, the junction contained 6 bases not matched to a gene. The CDR3 is 16 amino acids. In DNA, the CDR3 is TGTGCCAGCAGTTTACTAGCGGGGGGGCCGGGAGAGACCCAGTACGTC. Translation: CASSLLAGGPGETQYV.

On this clonotype: It may be a read error: a sequence one base away is much more abundant. The chain has TRBV15 and TRBJ2-3; the D is unclear. Trimming took off 1 base at V and 4 bases at J, with 9 bases between the two ends. Germline assignment: CDR1 LNHNV and CDR2 YYDKDF (reference sequence). There are 14 residues in the CDR3. The DNA of the CDR3 is TGTGCCACCAGCAGAGTTTCCGGCTCAGATACGCAGTATTTT. Translation: CATSRVSGSDTQYF.

This clonotype was observed at least ten times. The V call is TRBV7-2, the J call TRBJ1-3; D is unresolved. The CDR3 has 16 residues. V lost 5 bases and J 0 bases, leaving 14 bases between the germline ends. Germline CDR1 reads SGHTA; CDR2 reads FQGNSA. CDR3 sequence (DNA): TGTGCCAGCAGCCCCCACAGCTTCCCCTCTGGAAACACCATATATTTT. Translating it yields CASSPHSFPSGNTIYF.